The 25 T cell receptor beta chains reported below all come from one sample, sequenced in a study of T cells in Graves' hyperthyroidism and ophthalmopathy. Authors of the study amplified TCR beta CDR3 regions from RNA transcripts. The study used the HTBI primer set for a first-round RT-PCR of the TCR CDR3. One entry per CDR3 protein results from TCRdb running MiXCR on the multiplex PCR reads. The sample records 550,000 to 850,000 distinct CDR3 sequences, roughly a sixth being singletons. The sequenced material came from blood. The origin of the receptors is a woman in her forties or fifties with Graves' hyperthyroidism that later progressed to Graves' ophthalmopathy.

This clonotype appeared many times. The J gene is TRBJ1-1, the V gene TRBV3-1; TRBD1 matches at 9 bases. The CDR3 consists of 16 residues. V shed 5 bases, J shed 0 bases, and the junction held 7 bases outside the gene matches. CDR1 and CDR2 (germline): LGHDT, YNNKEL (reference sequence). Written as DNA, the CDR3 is TGTGCCAGCAGCAAGGGGGACAGGGTCATGAACACTGAAGCTTTCTTT. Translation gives CASSKGDRVMNTEAFF. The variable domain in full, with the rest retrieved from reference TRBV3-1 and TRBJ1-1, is DTAVSQTPKYLVTQMGNDKSIKCEQNLGHDTMYWYKQDSKKFLKIMFSYNNKELIINETVPNRFSPKSPDKAHLNLHINSLELGDSAVYFCASSKGDRVMNTEAFFGQGTRLTVV.

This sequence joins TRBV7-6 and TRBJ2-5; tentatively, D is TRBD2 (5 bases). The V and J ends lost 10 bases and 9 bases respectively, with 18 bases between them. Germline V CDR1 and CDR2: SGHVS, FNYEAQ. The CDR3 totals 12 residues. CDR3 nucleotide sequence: TGTGCCACCTCTCTCGGCACCGGGGCCCAGTACTTC. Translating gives CATSLGTGAQYF.

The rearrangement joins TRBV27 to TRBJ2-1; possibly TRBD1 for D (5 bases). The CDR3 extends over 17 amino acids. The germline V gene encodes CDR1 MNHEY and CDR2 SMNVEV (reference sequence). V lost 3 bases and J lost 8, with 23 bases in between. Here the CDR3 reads CASSFLYGPGSSDEQFF. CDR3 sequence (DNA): TGTGCCAGCAGTTTTCTCTACGGCCCAGGGTCTTCGGATGAGCAGTTCTTC.

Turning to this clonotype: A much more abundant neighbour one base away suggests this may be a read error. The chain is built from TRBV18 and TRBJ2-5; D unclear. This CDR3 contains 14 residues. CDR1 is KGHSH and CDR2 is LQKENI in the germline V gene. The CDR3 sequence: CAISLGPRKETQYF. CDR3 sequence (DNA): TGTGCCATCTCACTTGGCCCCAGAAAAGAGACCCAGTACTTC.

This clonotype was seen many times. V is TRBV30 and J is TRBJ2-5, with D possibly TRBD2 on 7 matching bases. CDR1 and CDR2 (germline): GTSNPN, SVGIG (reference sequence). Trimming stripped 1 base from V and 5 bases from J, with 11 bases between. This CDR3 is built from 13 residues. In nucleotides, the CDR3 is TGTGCCTGGAGTGCGGGGGGCTTGGAGACCCAGTACTTC. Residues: CAWSAGGLETQYF.

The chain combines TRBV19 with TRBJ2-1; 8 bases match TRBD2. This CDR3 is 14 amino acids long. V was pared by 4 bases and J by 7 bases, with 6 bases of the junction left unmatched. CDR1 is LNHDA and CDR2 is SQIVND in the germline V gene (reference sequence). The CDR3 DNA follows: TGTGCCAGTAGTAACCGGGGGGGCCTAAATGAGCAGTTCTTC. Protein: CASSNRGGLNEQFF.

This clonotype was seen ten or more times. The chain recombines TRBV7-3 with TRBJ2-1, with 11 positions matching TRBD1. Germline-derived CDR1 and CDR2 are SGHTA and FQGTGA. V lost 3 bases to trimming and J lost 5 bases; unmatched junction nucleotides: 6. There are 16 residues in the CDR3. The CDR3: CASSFTGTGGHNEQFF. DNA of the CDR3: TGTGCCAGCAGCTTCACCGGGACAGGGGGACACAATGAGCAGTTCTTC.

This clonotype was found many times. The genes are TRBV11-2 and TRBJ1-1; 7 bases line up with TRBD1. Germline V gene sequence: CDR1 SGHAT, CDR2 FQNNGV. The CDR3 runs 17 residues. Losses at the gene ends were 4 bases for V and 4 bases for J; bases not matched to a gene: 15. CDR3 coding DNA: TGTGCCAGCAGCTCCTTGGGGTACAGGGGCTCGGTCACTGAAGCTTTCTTT. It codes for CASSSLGYRGSVTEAFF.

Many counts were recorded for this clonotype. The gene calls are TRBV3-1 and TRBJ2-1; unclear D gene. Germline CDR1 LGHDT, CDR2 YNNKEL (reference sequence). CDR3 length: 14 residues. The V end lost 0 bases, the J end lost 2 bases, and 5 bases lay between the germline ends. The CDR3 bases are TGTGCCAGCAGCCAAGACCGCCCCTACAATGAGCAGTTCTTC. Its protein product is CASSQDRPYNEQFF.

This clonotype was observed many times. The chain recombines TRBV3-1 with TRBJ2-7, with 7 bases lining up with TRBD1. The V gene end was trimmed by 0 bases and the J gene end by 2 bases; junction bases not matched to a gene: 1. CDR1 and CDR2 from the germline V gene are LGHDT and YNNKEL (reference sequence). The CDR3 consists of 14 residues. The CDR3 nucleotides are TGTGCCAGCAGCCAAGAGGGGACAGCCTACGAGCAGTACTTC. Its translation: CASSQEGTAYEQYF.

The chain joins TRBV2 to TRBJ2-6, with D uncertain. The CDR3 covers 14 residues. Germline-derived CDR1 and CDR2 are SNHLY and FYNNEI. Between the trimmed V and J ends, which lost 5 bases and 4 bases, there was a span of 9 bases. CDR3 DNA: TGTGCCAGCAGTAACCTTCGGGGGGCCAACGTCCTGACTTTC. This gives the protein CASSNLRGANVLTF.

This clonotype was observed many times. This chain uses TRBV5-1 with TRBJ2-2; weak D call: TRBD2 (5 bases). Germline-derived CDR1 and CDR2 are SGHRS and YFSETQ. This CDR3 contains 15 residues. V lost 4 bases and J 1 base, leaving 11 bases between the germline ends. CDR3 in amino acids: CASSTGGLNTGELFF. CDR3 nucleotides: TGCGCCAGCAGCACCGGAGGTTTGAACACCGGGGAGCTGTTTTTT.

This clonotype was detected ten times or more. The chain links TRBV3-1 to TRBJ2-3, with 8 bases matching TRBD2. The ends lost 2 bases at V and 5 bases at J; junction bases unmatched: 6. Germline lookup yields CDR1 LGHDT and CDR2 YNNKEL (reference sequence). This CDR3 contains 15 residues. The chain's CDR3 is CASSQTAGDVDTQYF. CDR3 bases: TGTGCCAGCAGCCAAACAGCGGGGGATGTAGATACGCAGTATTTT.

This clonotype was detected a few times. CDR3 nucleotide sequence: TGCAGCGTTAAGGACCGTTCTAGCACAGATACGCAGTATTTT. The encoded protein is CSVKDRSSTDTQYF. The genes are TRBV29-1 and TRBJ2-3, with D hard to call. The CDR3 sequence is 14 residues long. CDR1 and CDR2 from the germline V gene are SQVTM and ANQGSEA. Trimming took 5 bases from V and 0 from J, leaving 12 bases between them.

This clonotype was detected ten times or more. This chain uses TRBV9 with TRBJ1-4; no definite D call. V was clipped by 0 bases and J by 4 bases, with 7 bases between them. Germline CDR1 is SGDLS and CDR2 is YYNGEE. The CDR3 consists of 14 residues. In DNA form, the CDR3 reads TGTGCCAGCAGCGTAGGCGGGAATAATGAAAAACTGTTTTTT. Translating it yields CASSVGGNNEKLFF.

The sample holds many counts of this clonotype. CDR3 nucleotides: TGTGCCAGCAGCTTAGCGGGACAGAGCTCCTACAATGAGCAGTTCTTC. This encodes CASSLAGQSSYNEQFF. The chain has TRBV11-2 and TRBJ2-1, with 7 bases fitting TRBD1. The CDR3 covers 16 residues. The V gene end was trimmed by 1 base and the J gene end by 0 bases; junction bases not matched to a gene: 3. In germline, CDR1 is SGHAT, CDR2 FQNNGV.

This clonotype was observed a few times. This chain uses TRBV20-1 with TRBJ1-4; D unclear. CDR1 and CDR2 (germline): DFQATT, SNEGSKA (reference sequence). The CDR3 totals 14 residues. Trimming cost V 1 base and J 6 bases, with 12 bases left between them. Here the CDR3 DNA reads TGCAGTGCTAGAGCTCGGGTCGGGTATGAAAAACTGTTTTTT. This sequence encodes CSARARVGYEKLFF.

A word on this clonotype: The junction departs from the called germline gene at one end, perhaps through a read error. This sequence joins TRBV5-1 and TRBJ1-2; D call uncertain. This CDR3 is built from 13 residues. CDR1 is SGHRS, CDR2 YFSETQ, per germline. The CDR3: CAGRLDAVYGYTF. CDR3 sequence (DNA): TGCGCCGGCAGACTAGACGCCGTCTATGGCTACACCTTC. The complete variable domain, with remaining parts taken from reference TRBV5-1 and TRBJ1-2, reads KAGVTQTPRYLIKTRGQQVTLSCSPISGHRSVSWYQQTPGQGLQFLFEYFSETQRNKGNFPGRFSGRQFSNSRSEMNVSTLELGDSALYLCAGRLDAVYGYTFGSGTRLTVV.

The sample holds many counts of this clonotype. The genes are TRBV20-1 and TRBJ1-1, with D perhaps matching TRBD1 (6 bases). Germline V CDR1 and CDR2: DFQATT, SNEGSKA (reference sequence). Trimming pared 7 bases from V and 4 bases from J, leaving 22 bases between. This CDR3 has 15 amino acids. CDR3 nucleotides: TGCAGTGTAAAGAGGGGGGGAGAATTCGGCACTGAAGCTTTCTTT. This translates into CSVKRGGEFGTEAFF.

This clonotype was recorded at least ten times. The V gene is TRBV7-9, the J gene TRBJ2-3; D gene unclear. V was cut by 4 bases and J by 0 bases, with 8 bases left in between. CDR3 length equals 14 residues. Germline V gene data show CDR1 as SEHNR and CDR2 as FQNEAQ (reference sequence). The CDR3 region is CASSYGASTDTQYF. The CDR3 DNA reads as TGTGCCAGCAGCTACGGTGCTAGCACAGATACGCAGTATTTT.

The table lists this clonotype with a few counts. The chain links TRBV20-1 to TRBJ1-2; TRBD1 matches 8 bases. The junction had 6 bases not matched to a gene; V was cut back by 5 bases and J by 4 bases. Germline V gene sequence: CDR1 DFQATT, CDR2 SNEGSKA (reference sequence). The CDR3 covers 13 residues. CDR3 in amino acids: CSASGGAGYGYTF. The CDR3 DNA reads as TGCAGTGCTTCAGGGGGCGCTGGCTATGGCTACACCTTC.

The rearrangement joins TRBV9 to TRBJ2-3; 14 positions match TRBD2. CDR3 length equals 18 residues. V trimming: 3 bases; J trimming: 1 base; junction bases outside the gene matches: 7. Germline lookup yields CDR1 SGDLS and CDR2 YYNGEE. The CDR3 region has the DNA TGTGCCAGCAGCGCACCAGGACTAGCGGGGGGTCGCACAGATACGCAGTATTTT. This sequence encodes CASSAPGLAGGRTDTQYF. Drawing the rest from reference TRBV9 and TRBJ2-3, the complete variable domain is DSGVTQTPKHLITATGQRVTLRCSPRSGDLSVYWYQQSLDQGLQFLIQYYNGEERAKGNILERFSAQQFPDLHSELNLSSLELGDSALYFCASSAPGLAGGRTDTQYFGPGTRLTVL.

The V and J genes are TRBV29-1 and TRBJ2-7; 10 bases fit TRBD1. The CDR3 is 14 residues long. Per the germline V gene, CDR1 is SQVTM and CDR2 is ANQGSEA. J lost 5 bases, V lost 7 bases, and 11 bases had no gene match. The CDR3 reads CSALAGTGDHEQYF. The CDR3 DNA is TGCAGCGCTCTGGCGGGGACAGGGGACCACGAGCAGTACTTC.

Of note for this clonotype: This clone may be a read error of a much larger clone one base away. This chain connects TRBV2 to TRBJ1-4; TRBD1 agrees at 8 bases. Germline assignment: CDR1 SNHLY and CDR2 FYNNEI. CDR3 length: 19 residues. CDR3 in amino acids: CASSVNDRGPSPPNGKLFF. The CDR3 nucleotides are TGTGCCAGCAGTGTCAATGACAGGGGCCCCTCGCCCCCAAATGGAAAACTGTTTTTT.

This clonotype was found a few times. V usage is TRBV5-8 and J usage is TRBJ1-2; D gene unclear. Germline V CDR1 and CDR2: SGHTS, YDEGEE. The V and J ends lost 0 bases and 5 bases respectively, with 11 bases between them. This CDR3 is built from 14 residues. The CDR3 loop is CASSLAGGWYGYTF. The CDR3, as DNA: TGTGCCAGCAGCTTGGCCGGAGGGTGGTATGGCTACACCTTC.